The rows below give T cell receptor delta chains drawn from one sample of a study of delta chains in infants with herpesvirus infections. TCRdb re-processed the RT-PCR reads using CATT. There are under 1,500 delta-chain clones in the sample; 33% occur only once, and 20% to 25% lies in the top ten. The source material was peripheral blood, sampled at time point 2 of longitudinal follow-up. These receptors came from a human donor who was a Ugandan infant, either HIV-exposed or HIV-unexposed (not recorded which). CDR3s include the opening cysteine and the closing phenylalanine or tryptophan. D genes are given only for firm matches. Only part of the rows carry a size: once, few, many, or a class if the clone is expanded.

d_call j_call clone_size v_call cdr3_nt cdr3_aa
TRDD3 TRDJ1 large TRDV2 TGTGCCTGTGACCGGACTACTGGGGGATACGCAGCGGAACTGTACACCGATAAACTCATCTTT CACDRTTGGYAAELYTDKLIF
- TRDJ3 - TRDV1 TGTGCTCTTGGGGAACATTTTCCTACGCTGGGGGAGGCGAGCTCCTGGGACACCCGACAGATGTTTTTC CALGEHFPTLGEASSWDTRQMFF
- TRDJ1 medium-sized TRDV1 TGTGCTCTTGGGGTACCGTGTCGGGGGGTGTACACCGATAAACTCATCTTT CALGVPCRGVYTDKLIF
TRDD3 TRDJ1 - TRDV1 TGTGCTCTTGGGGAACCACAACGGGGCATTTACATGGGGGGATATAGCACCGATAAACTCATCTTT CALGEPQRGIYMGGYSTDKLIF
TRDD3 TRDJ1 - TRDV1 TGTGCTCTTGGGGAACCCCTCCTACGATCTACTGGGGGATACAAGGGGTACACCGATAAACTCATCTTT CALGEPLLRSTGGYKGYTDKLIF
- TRDJ3 - TRDV1 TGTGCTCTTGGGGTCCCTCTTCCGTTCATGGGGGGGAGCTCCTGGGACACCCGACAGATGTTTTTC CALGVPLPFMGGSSWDTRQMFF
- TRDJ1 - TRDV1 TGTGCTCTTGGGGTCACAATCAGCACCGATAAACTCATCTTT CALGVTISTDKLIF
- TRDJ1 - TRDV1 TGTGCTCTTGGGGATCGCTATCCTAGATGGGGCCGCACCGATAAACTCATCTTT CALGDRYPRWGRTDKLIF
TRDD3 TRDJ1 large TRDV1 TGTGCTCTTGGGTCCTCAGATAACTTCCTGCTTACTACTTACGCACTGGGGGAGTACACCGATAAACTCATCTTT CALGSSDNFLLTTYALGEYTDKLIF
- TRDJ1 large TRDV3 TGTGCCTTGGCAACTTCCGGACAAAATTGGGGGCCTTACACCGATAAACTCATCTTT CALATSGQNWGPYTDKLIF
- TRDJ1 few TRDV1 TGTGCTCTTGGGAACACGGGCGAGAGGGGCGATAAACTCATCTTT CALGNTGERGDKLIF
TRDD3 TRDJ1 - TRDV1 TGTGCTCTTGGGGAACTGGATAGGGGGGATACGAGGGGGTACACCGATAAACTCATCTTT CALGELDRGDTRGYTDKLIF
TRDD3 TRDJ1 - TRDV3 TGTGCCTTGCTCCTACTCCGGGGGATAATGCCCACCGATAAACTCATCTTT CALLLLRGIMPTDKLIF
- TRDJ2 medium-sized TRDV2 TGTGCCTGTGACCCTATGGGGGTTCTGACAGCACAACTCTTCTTT CACDPMGVLTAQLFF
- TRDJ1 - TRAV38-2/DV8 TGTGCTTATAGGCCATACCACCCCCCTACCGATAAACTCATCTTT CAYRPYHPPTDKLIF
TRDD3 TRDJ1 few TRDV1 TGTGCTCTTGGGGCACCCCCTTTCAGGTGGGGGGATACCCGGTACACCGATAAACTCATCTTT CALGAPPFRWGDTRYTDKLIF
TRDD3 TRDJ1 few TRDV1 TGTGCTCTTGGGGAACGCGACTGGGGGCCTACCTACACCGATAAACTCATCTTT CALGERDWGPTYTDKLIF
TRDD3 TRDJ1 hyperexpanded TRAV38-2/DV8 TGTGCTTCCGCTCGCCCGTTTCCTACTCCCTTCTTAGGGGGATACGCGAGAAACGATAAACTCATCTTT CASARPFPTPFLGGYARNDKLIF
- TRDJ1 few TRDV1 TGTGCTCTTGGGCGTCGTCTTCCTAGTCCCCCACTTTCCAGGGGATACTACACCGATAATCTCATCTTT CALGRRLPSPPLSRGYYTDNLIF
TRDD3 TRDJ1 - TRDV1 TGTGCTCTTGGGGAGGGGCGCCCGTCGAACTGGGGGACCTCGACTATGTACGCCGATAAACTCATCTTT CALGEGRPSNWGTSTMYADKLIF
- TRDJ1 medium-sized TRDV1 TGTGCTCTTGGGGACCCAGGGTCCCTTCCGGAGGGCCAATACACCGATAAACTCATCTTT CALGDPGSLPEGQYTDKLIF
TRDD2 TRDJ1 once TRDV1 TGTGCTCTTGGGGAACTTAGGCCCTTCCTAACTCTGGGGATCCGCACCGATAAACTCATCTTT CALGELRPFLTLGIRTDKLIF
- TRDJ1 medium-sized TRDV1 TGTGCTCTTGGGCCCCCTACGACTACCTTACTGGGAGCGTACACCGATAAACTCATCTTT CALGPPTTTLLGAYTDKLIF
TRDD3 TRDJ1 once TRDV1 TGTGCTCTTGGGGGCCTACTTCCGTACTGGGGGATACGCGTATCCCTTTCCGGTAAACTCATCTTT CALGGLLPYWGIRVSLSGKLIF
TRDD3 TRDJ1 few TRDV1 TGTGCTCTTGGGGAAAATAGGGGATACGTTAGTCTCTACGATAAACTCATCTTT CALGENRGYVSLYDKLIF
TRDD3 TRDJ2 few TRDV1 TGTGCTCTTGGGGATCCTCTCCCTGACTGGGGGTTTTTGACAGCACAACTCTTCTTT CALGDPLPDWGFLTAQLFF
TRDD3 TRDJ1 - TRDV1 TGTGCTCTTGGGGAACTACCTAATATGGTCTGGGGGATACTGGGGCGCACCGATAAACTCATCTTT CALGELPNMVWGILGRTDKLIF
TRDD3 TRDJ1 - TRDV1 TGTGCTCTTGGGGAACTAGGCTCTACGGCGTACTGGGGGATACTGCCCGATAAACTCATCTTT CALGELGSTAYWGILPDKLIF
TRDD3 TRDJ1 few TRDV1 TGTGCTCTTGGGGAACTCGACTTCCATTTTGACTGGGGACCCGAAGGGACCGATAAACTCATCTTT CALGELDFHFDWGPEGTDKLIF
- TRDJ1 medium-sized TRDV1 TGTGCTCTTGGGGACCTTACTTCCTACCCCTACTGGGGGACCTACACCGATAAACTCATCTTT CALGDLTSYPYWGTYTDKLIF
TRDD2 TRDJ1 - TRDV1 TGTGCTCTTGGCGTCATTCTCTTACTTCCTACGAGGTGGGGGGCCCCGTACACCGATAAACTCATCTTT CALGVILLLPTRWGAPYTDKLIF
TRDD3 TRDJ1 - TRAV38-2/DV8 TGTGCTTATAGGAAATTAAACTGGGGGATACCGAACACCGATAAACTCATCTTT CAYRKLNWGIPNTDKLIF
TRDD3 TRDJ1 hyperexpanded TRDV1 TGTGCTCTTGGCCTACCGTCTGAACTTCCTACTCTTGGCTGGGGGATAGTTTCGAACACCGATAAACTCATCTTT CALGLPSELPTLGWGIVSNTDKLIF
TRDD3 TRDJ3 medium-sized TRDV3 TGTGCCTCAAAAGGAGGCGGGATACGCTCCTGGGACACCCGACAGATGTTTTTC CASKGGGIRSWDTRQMFF
TRDD3 TRDJ1 - TRDV2 TGTGCCTGTGACCCTGTACTGGGGGATAAATACACCGATAAACTCATCTTT CACDPVLGDKYTDKLIF
TRDD3 TRDJ1 - TRDV1 TGTGCTCTTGGGGCCTCCTACTACTGGACTGGGGGTCAAACCGATAAACTCATCTTT CALGASYYWTGGQTDKLIF
- TRDJ1 medium-sized TRDV1 TGTGCTCTTGGGGAACTAGTACTAGTATGGTCCCGGAGGGGATTGAGCGGGGAAATAGCCGATAAACTCATCTTT CALGELVLVWSRRGLSGEIADKLIF
- TRDJ3 - TRAV38-2/DV8 TGTGCTTACCTAACCTTCCTGCGACCCCTCTGGGGGAACTCCTGGGACACCCGACAGATGTTTTTC CAYLTFLRPLWGNSWDTRQMFF
TRDD3 TRDJ1 few TRDV1 TGTGCTCTTGGGGGTCCTACGGGGGATACTGTAGAGGATAAACTCATCTTT CALGGPTGDTVEDKLIF
- TRDJ1 - TRDV3 TGTGCCTCCGCGCGGGGAAACACCGATAAACTCATCTTT CASARGNTDKLIF